The 11 T cell receptor beta chains presented below share a single source sample, sequenced in a study of human T cells and chemical hapten exposure. Time point reported: pre-sensitization, week 0. Treatment indicated: therapeutic diphenylcyclopropenone sensitization with weekly scalp DPC. TCRdb analysed the RACE reads with MiXCR anew, one entry per CDR3 protein. The sample shows some 360,000 distinct CDR3 sequences, 5.1% of them seen only once. This specimen was whole blood, taken in connection with sensitization to the hapten diphenylcyclopropenone (DPC). These receptors all come from a woman aged 45-65 years with alopecia areata. Some clones in this sample may be carry-over from other donors' samples.

At least ten counts were recorded for this clonotype. The gene calls are TRBV4-3 and TRBJ1-5; D unresolved. Germline CDR1 and CDR2: LGHNA and YSLEER. The CDR3 has 15 residues. With 0 bases removed from V and 3 bases from J, the gap between germline ends came to 9 bases. The CDR3 DNA follows: TGCGCCAGCAGCCAAGATCGAGACTACAATCAGCCCCAGCATTTT. Translated, it gives CASSQDRDYNQPQHF.

This clonotype occurred a few times. This chain uses TRBV28 with TRBJ1-2; D ambiguous. Germline lookup yields CDR1 MDHEN and CDR2 SYDVKM. Trimming took 3 bases from V and 4 from J, leaving 6 bases between them. This CDR3 spans 12 amino acids. The CDR3 DNA reads TGTGCCAGCAGTTTTTCAACCTATGGCTACACCTTC. This encodes CASSFSTYGYTF.

The table lists this clonotype with a few counts. The rearrangement joins TRBV12-5 to TRBJ2-1; 9 bases are shared with TRBD2. The length of the CDR3 is 16 residues. The V gene's germline CDR1 is LGHNT and CDR2 FRNRAP. The J segment lost 6 bases and the V segment lost 1 base, leaving 7 bases of the junction unmatched. The CDR3, as DNA: TGTGCTAGTGGTTTGGGATTAGCGGGAGAGGCCAATGAGCAGTTCTTC. Protein sequence: CASGLGLAGEANEQFF.

This chain uses TRBV5-6 with TRBJ2-7; no clear D. Germline V CDR1 and CDR2: SGHDT, YYEEEE. This CDR3 is 14 amino acids long. With 0 bases removed from V and 3 bases from J, the gap between germline ends came to 10 bases. CDR3 residues: CASSLGPGVYEQYF. CDR3 nucleotide sequence: TGTGCCAGCAGCTTGGGTCCAGGTGTCTACGAGCAGTACTTC.

The rearrangement links TRBV20-1 to TRBJ1-5; the D gene is possibly TRBD1 (6 bases). The length of the CDR3 is 14 residues. Trimming shortened V by 1 base and J by 3 bases, and 10 bases separated the two germline ends. CDR1 is DFQATT, CDR2 SNEGSKA, per germline (reference sequence). CDR3 region: CSARAQGSNQPQHF. CDR3 nucleotides: TGCAGTGCTAGAGCTCAGGGGTCCAATCAGCCCCAGCATTTT.

This clonotype was recorded at least ten times. V is TRBV3-1 and J is TRBJ1-6, with D unresolved. The CDR3 spans 15 residues. Germline V gene lookup returns CDR1 LGHDT and CDR2 YNNKEL (reference sequence). With 0 bases removed from V and 12 bases from J, the gap between germline ends came to 15 bases. CDR3 sequence: CASSQDGRIGLPLHF. CDR3 nucleotides: TGTGCCAGCAGCCAAGATGGCCGCATAGGTCTACCCCTCCACTTT.

At least ten counts were recorded for this clonotype. The V gene is TRBV6-5, the J gene TRBJ1-5, with 7 bases aligning to TRBD1. CDR3 length: 15 residues. V lost 0 bases and J lost 6; bases outside the gene matches: 5. Germline V gene sequence: CDR1 MNHEY, CDR2 SVGAGI. The chain's CDR3 is CASSYSNRDSQPQHF. CDR3 DNA sequence: TGTGCCAGCAGTTACTCGAACAGGGACAGTCAGCCCCAGCATTTT.

This clonotype was recorded at least ten times. The chain employs TRBV10-3 and TRBJ2-7, with TRBD1 matching 8 bases. This CDR3 contains 14 residues. Germline-derived CDR1 and CDR2 are ENHRY and SYGVKD. Trimming removed 3 bases from V and 6 bases from J; junction bases left unmatched: 7. Here the CDR3 DNA reads TGTGCCATCAGTGATCCAGGACAGGGTGTCGAGCAGTACTTC. Residues: CAISDPGQGVEQYF.

The table lists this clonotype with a few counts. The J gene is TRBJ2-2, the V gene TRBV6-5; D is uncertain. This CDR3 is 15 amino acids long. The ends were cut back, 6 bases at V and 0 bases at J, with 11 bases in the middle. Germline CDR1 and CDR2: MNHEY and SVGAGI. CDR3 amino acids: CASRGEQPNTGELFF. The CDR3 coding sequence is TGTGCCAGCAGAGGTGAACAGCCGAACACCGGGGAGCTGTTTTTT.

Points on this clonotype: Given a much more abundant clone one base away, this may be a read error. This chain uses TRBV12-3 or TRBV12-4 with TRBJ2-7; 9 bases map to TRBD2. V trimming: 8 bases; J trimming: 2 bases; junction bases outside the gene matches: 7. CDR3 length: 14 amino acids. CDR3 nucleotides: TGTGCCAGCGGCGAGCGGGGGGCGACCTACGAGCAGTACTTC. Protein sequence: CASGERGATYEQYF.

This clonotype has ten or more counts. The chain recombines TRBV7-2 with TRBJ2-5, with D possibly being TRBD2 (6 bases). The CDR3 runs 16 residues. The V gene lost 1 base and the J gene lost 2 bases, with 14 bases spanning the gap. Per germline, CDR1 SGHTA and CDR2 FQGNSA. The CDR3 is CASSLGFGRLQETQYF. The CDR3, as DNA: TGTGCCAGCAGCTTAGGGTTTGGGAGGCTACAAGAGACCCAGTACTTC.